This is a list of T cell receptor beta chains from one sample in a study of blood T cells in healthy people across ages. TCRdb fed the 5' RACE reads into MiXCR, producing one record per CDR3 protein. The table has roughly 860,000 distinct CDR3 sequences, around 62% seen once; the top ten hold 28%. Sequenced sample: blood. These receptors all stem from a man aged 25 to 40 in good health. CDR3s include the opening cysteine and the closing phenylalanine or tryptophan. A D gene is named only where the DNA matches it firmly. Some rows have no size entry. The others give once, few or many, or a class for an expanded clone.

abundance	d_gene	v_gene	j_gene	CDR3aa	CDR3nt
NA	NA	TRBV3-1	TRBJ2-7	CASSPEGYSYEQYF	TGTGCCAGCAGTCCCGAGGGATATTCCTACGAGCAGTACTTC
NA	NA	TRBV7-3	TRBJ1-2	CVSSPRAGDGYTF	TGTGTCAGCAGCCCACGAGCGGGGGATGGCTACACCTTC
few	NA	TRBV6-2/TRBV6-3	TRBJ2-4	CASSAGWVDIQYF	TGTGCCAGCAGTGCAGGGTGGGTGGACATTCAGTACTTC
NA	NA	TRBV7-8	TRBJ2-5	CASSLAYRDGLETQYF	TGTGCCAGCAGCTTAGCTTACAGGGATGGGTTGGAGACCCAGTACTTC
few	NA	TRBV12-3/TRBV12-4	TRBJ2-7	CASRTGNEQYF	TGTGCCAGCAGGACAGGCAATGAGCAGTACTTC
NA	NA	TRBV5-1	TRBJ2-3	CASSRTGLPADTQYF	TGCGCCAGCAGCAGAACCGGATTACCGGCAGATACGCAGTATTTT
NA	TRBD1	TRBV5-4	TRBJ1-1	CASSFNFAGGTEAFF	TGTGCCAGCAGCTTCAACTTTGCAGGGGGCACTGAAGCTTTCTTT
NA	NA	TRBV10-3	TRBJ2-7	CAISPRDLGSYEQYF	TGTGCCATCAGTCCGCGCGACCTGGGTTCCTACGAGCAGTACTTC
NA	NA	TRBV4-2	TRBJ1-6	CASSQDQRATYNSPLHF	TGTGCCAGCAGCCAAGATCAGAGGGCCACCTATAATTCACCCCTCCACTTT
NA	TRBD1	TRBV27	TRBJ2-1	CASSLDRIQQFF	TGTGCCAGCAGTTTGGACAGGATCCAGCAGTTCTTC
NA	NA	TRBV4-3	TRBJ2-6	CASSQGPSGANVLTF	TGCGCCAGCAGCCAAGGGCCATCTGGGGCCAACGTCCTGACTTTC
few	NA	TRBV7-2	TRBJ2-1	CASSFEVYNEQFF	TGCGCCAGCAGCTTTGAAGTATACAATGAGCAGTTCTTC
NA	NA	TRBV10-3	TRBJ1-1	CAISGGQNTEAFF	TGTGCCATCAGTGGGGGTCAGAACACTGAAGCTTTCTTT
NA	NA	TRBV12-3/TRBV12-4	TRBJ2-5	CASSSVRSSETQYF	TGTGCCAGCAGTTCAGTTAGGTCGAGCGAGACCCAGTACTTC
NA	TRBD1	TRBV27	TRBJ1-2	CASRGQRSGYTF	TGTGCCAGCAGGGGACAGAGATCTGGCTACACCTTC
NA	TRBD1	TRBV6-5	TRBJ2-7	CASSDRNRGIEQYF	TGTGCCAGCAGTGATAGGAACAGGGGGATCGAGCAGTACTTC
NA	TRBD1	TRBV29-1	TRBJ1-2	CSAGQGALEGYTF	TGCAGCGCTGGACAGGGAGCGTTAGAGGGCTACACCTTC
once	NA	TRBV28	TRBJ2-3	CASSFLTILQGRHTDTQYF	TGTGCCAGCAGTTTTCTCACTATATTACAGGGCCGCCACACAGATACGCAGTATTTT
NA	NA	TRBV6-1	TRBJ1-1	CASSEAPRDTEAFF	TGTGCCAGCAGTGAGGCCCCGAGGGACACTGAAGCTTTCTTT
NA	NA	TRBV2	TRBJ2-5	CASREDQPQTQYF	TGTGCCAGCAGGGAGGATCAGCCCCAGACCCAGTACTTC
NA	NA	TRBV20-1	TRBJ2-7	CSARYREDKQYF	TGCAGTGCTAGATACAGGGAGGACAAGCAGTACTTC
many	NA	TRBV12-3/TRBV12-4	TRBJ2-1	CASSLALRTGSNNEQFF	TGTGCCAGCAGTTTAGCGCTTCGGACGGGATCCAACAATGAGCAGTTCTTC
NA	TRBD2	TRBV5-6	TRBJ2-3	CASTLPTSGSTDTQYF	TGTGCCAGCACATTGCCTACTAGCGGTAGCACAGATACGCAGTATTTT
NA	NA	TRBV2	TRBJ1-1	CASSGRGKDTEAFF	TGTGCCAGCAGTGGGAGGGGGAAGGACACTGAAGCTTTCTTT
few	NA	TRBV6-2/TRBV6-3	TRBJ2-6	CASSYPGAGANVLTF	TGTGCCAGCAGTTATCCGGGGGCCGGGGCCAACGTCCTGACTTTC
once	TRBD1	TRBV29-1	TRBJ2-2	CSAHPGQGATGELFF	TGCAGCGCTCATCCGGGACAGGGGGCAACCGGGGAGCTGTTTTTT
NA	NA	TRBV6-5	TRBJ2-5	CASSYTPGPKETQYF	TGTGCCAGCAGTTACACTCCGGGACCTAAAGAGACCCAGTACTTC
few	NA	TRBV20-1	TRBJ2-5	CSARGTGGDRDQYF	TGCAGTGCTAGAGGAACCGGGGGGGACAGGGACCAGTACTTC
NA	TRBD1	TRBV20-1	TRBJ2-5	CSVRTGWKETQYF	TGCAGTGTTCGGACAGGGTGGAAAGAGACCCAGTACTTC
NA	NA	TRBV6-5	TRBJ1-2	CASSYGYGYTF	TGTGCCAGCAGTTACGGCTATGGCTACACCTTC
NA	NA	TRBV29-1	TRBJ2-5	CSVETQYF	TGCAGCGTGGAGACCCAGTACTTC
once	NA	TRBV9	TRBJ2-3	CASSREGGLDTQYF	TGTGCCAGCAGCAGGGAGGGGGGACTTGATACGCAGTATTTT
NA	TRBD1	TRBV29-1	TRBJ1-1	CSVDGDRGRGNTEAFF	TGCAGCGTTGATGGAGACAGGGGGCGAGGGAACACTGAAGCTTTCTTT
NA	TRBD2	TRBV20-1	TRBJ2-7	CSGVPAASGGNEQYF	TGCAGTGGGGTGCCCGCGGCTAGCGGGGGAAACGAGCAGTACTTC
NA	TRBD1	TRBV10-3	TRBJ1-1	CAIGTGAENTEAFF	TGTGCCATCGGTACAGGGGCCGAAAACACTGAAGCTTTCTTT
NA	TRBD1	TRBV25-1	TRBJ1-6	CASSGRQGYNSPLHF	TGTGCCAGCAGTGGGAGACAGGGATATAATTCACCCCTCCACTTT
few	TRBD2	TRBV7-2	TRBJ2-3	CASSSGTSDMQYF	TGTGCCAGCAGCTCTGGGACTAGTGACATGCAGTATTTT
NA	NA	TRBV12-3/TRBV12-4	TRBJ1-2	CASSLNRLGGYGYTF	TGTGCCAGCAGTCTCAACAGGTTAGGCGGTTATGGCTACACCTTC
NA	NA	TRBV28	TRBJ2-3	CASRQTGTSTDTQYF	TGTGCCAGCAGACAAACGGGGACTAGCACAGATACGCAGTATTTT
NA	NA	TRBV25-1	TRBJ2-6	CASSEWVASGANVLTF	TGTGCCAGCAGTGAATGGGTGGCCTCTGGGGCCAACGTCCTGACTTTC